This T cell receptor (beta chain) was profiled in a study of shared clonotypes between healthy human individuals. Libraries were prepared by immunoSEQ multiplex PCR; TCRdb keeps only in-frame clonotypes and omits some of them. The sample shows roughly 2 million clones, 85% to 95% of them seen only once. The CDR3 is 13 residues long. Trimming cost V 6 bases and J 0 bases, with 8 bases left between them. CDR1 is SNHLY and CDR2 is FYNNEI in the germline V gene. The chain links TRBV2 to TRBJ1-2; D is ambiguous. This receptor was obtained from a man in his late teens or twenties in good health. Source material: naive CD4+ T cells sorted from blood. As to subset: CD45RA+ positively selected. The CDR3, as DNA: TGTGCCAGCAGCTACACGACTAACTATGGCTACACCTTC. This encodes CASSYTTNYGYTF.